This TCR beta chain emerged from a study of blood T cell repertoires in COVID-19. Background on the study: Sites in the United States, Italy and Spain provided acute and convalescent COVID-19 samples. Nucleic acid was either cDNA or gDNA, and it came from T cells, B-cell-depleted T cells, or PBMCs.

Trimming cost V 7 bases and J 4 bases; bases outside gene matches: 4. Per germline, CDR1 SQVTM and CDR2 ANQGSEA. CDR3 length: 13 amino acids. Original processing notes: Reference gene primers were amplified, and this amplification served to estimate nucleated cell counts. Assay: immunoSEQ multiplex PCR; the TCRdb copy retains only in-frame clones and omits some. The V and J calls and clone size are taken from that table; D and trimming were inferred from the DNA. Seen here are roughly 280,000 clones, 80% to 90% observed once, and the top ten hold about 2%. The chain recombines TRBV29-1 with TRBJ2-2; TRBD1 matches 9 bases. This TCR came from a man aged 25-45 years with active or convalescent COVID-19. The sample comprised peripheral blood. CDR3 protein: CSGDREGTGELFF. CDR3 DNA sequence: TGCAGCGGGGACAGGGAGGGCACCGGGGAGCTGTTTTTT.